These T cell receptor beta chains were read from a single sample in a study of shared clonotypes between healthy human individuals. Sequenced by immunoSEQ multiplex PCR; TCRdb stores in-frame clones only, minus some. The profile shows about 2.5 million clones, less than 95% of them singletons. Sample: naive CD4+ T cells from PBMCs. These receptors were obtained from a man aged 18 to 30 in good health. Some clones in this sample may be carry-over from other donors' samples. CDR3s include the opening cysteine and the closing phenylalanine or tryptophan.

CDR3 protein: CASGLNRSSYNEQFF
V gene: TRBV12-5
J gene: TRBJ2-1

CDR3 protein: CALLDRTVPDTQYF
V gene: TRBV2
J gene: TRBJ2-3

CDR3 protein: CASSSPAGWEQYF
V gene: TRBV27
J gene: TRBJ2-7

CDR3 protein: CASSRAGYGYTF
V gene: TRBV14
J gene: TRBJ1-2

CDR3 protein: CASSSAGTSGTYEQYF
V gene: TRBV5-1
J gene: TRBJ2-7

CDR3 protein: CASSYSIGSTEAFF
V gene: TRBV6-5
J gene: TRBJ1-1

CDR3 protein: CASSLDYRGQGSGNTIYF
V gene: TRBV7-8
J gene: TRBJ1-3

CDR3 protein: CASSPTGIPDEQYF
V gene: TRBV7-3
J gene: TRBJ2-7

CDR3 protein: CASSPSLGGGPLSNYGYTF
V gene: TRBV7-9
J gene: TRBJ1-2

CDR3 protein: CASSPEDGSYNEQFF
V gene: TRBV19
J gene: TRBJ2-1

CDR3 protein: CASSPEQGLRNEQFF
V gene: TRBV5-1
J gene: TRBJ2-1

CDR3 protein: CASKKREGTYEQYF
V gene: TRBV10-3
J gene: TRBJ2-7

CDR3 protein: CASSMGTGTSYGYTF
V gene: TRBV19
J gene: TRBJ1-2

CDR3 protein: CASSSQGATEAFF
V gene: TRBV5-1
J gene: TRBJ1-1

CDR3 protein: CASSWRQGTDTQYF
V gene: TRBV7-9
J gene: TRBJ2-3

CDR3 protein: CASSFPFRQGGYGYTF
V gene: TRBV28
J gene: TRBJ1-2

CDR3 protein: CASSAGSSKGYGYTF
V gene: TRBV6-6
J gene: TRBJ1-2

CDR3 protein: CASSETFYGYTF
V gene: TRBV2
J gene: TRBJ1-2

CDR3 protein: CATGLPNYGYTF
V gene: TRBV28
J gene: TRBJ1-2

CDR3 protein: CASSHRAGGYNEKLFF
V gene: TRBV5-1
J gene: TRBJ1-4

CDR3 protein: CASRVEAGKDGYTF
V gene: TRBV6-4
J gene: TRBJ1-2

CDR3 protein: CASSRLTGDAETQYF
V gene: TRBV6-5
J gene: TRBJ2-5

CDR3 protein: CASSERGVTGLKDF
V gene: TRBV6-1
J gene: TRBJ2-7

CDR3 protein: CASSLAPTSSETQYF
V gene: TRBV5-1
J gene: TRBJ2-5

CDR3 protein: CASSLQSDRVGEKLFF
V gene: TRBV5-1
J gene: TRBJ1-4

CDR3 protein: CASSPPGTDTQYF
V gene: TRBV28
J gene: TRBJ2-3

CDR3 protein: CASSAGLATNEKLFF
V gene: TRBV9
J gene: TRBJ1-4